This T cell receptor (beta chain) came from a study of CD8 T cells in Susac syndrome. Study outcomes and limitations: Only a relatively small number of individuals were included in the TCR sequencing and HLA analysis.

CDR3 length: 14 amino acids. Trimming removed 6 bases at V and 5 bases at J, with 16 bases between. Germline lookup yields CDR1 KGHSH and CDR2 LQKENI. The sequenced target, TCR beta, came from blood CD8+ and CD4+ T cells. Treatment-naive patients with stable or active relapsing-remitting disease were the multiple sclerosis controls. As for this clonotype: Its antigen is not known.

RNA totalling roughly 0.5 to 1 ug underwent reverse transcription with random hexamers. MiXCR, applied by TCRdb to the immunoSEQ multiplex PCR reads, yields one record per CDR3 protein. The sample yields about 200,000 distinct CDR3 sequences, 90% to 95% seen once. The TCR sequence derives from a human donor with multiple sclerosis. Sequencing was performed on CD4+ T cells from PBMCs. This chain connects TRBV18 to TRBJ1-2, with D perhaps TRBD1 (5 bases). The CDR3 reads CASSSGRGAYGYTF. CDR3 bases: TGTGCCAGCTCTTCAGGGAGGGGCGCTTATGGCTACACCTTC.